These T cell receptor beta chains were read from a single sample in a study of blood T cell repertoires in COVID-19. TCRdb's copy holds only in-frame clones and misses some; the assay was immunoSEQ multiplex PCR. In the table there are 150,000 to 180,000 clones, about 80% of which are singletons. Sequencing was carried out using peripheral blood. Receptors originate from a woman in her sixties or seventies with acute or convalescent COVID-19. CDR3s include the opening cysteine and the closing phenylalanine or tryptophan. D genes are given only for firm matches. A row's size may be missing; if present it is once, few, many or a size class.

NA,TRBV14,TRBJ2-4,NA,TGTGCCAGCAGCCCGCTCCAGGTAGCCAAAAACATTCAGTACTTC,CASSPLQVAKNIQYF
TRBD1,TRBV28,TRBJ1-3,NA,TGTGCCAGCATCCGGGGCGGGACAGGGGGGACTGGAAACACCATATATTTT,CASIRGGTGGTGNTIYF
TRBD2,TRBV30,TRBJ2-1,NA,TGTGCCTGGGGTACGGGCGGGGGCTACAATGAGCAGTTCTTC,CAWGTGGGYNEQFF
NA,TRBV18,TRBJ2-2,NA,TGTGCCAGCTCACCGCAGACCGGGGAGCTGTTTTTT,CASSPQTGELFF
NA,TRBV6-5,TRBJ1-5,NA,TGTGCCAGCGTCCTGGACATTAGCAATCAGCCCCAGCATTTT,CASVLDISNQPQHF
NA,TRBV5-4,TRBJ1-2,NA,TGTGCCAGCAGCACGGAGTGGGTCAACTATGGCTACACCTTC,CASSTEWVNYGYTF
NA,TRBV28,TRBJ2-3,NA,TGTGCCAGCAAGTGGTATGAGGCGGCAGATACGCAGTATTTT,CASKWYEAADTQYF
TRBD2,TRBV27,TRBJ2-1,once,TGTGCCACTTCACGCCCCCAGCTAGCGGGGGTAAATGAGCAGTTCTTC,CATSRPQLAGVNEQFF
NA,TRBV18,TRBJ1-2,NA,TGTGCCAGCTCACCACGAGGGATGGATGGCTACACCTTC,CASSPRGMDGYTF
TRBD1,TRBV6-5,TRBJ1-1,NA,TGTGCCAGCAGTCACAGACAGGGGCACACTGAAGCTTTCTTT,CASSHRQGHTEAFF
TRBD1,TRBV24-1,TRBJ2-3,NA,TGTGCCACCAGTGACCCCCGGACAGGGTCGGCAGATACGCAGTATTTT,CATSDPRTGSADTQYF
NA,TRBV23-1,TRBJ2-2,NA,TGCGCCAGCAGTCAACGAGGGCGGAACACCGGGGAGCTGTTTTTT,CASSQRGRNTGELFF
NA,TRBV5-1,TRBJ2-3,NA,TGCGCCAGCAGCTTGAGTTTTCAGGCCGGCGTGGATACGCAGTATTTT,CASSLSFQAGVDTQYF
NA,TRBV12-5,TRBJ1-1,NA,TGTGCTAGTGGTCCCCACGGGGGGGAGAACACTGAAGCTTTCTTT,CASGPHGGENTEAFF
NA,TRBV5-4,TRBJ2-1,NA,TGTGCCAGCAGCTTGGAGACAGCTGTATACAATGAGCAGTTCTTC,CASSLETAVYNEQFF
NA,TRBV10-3,TRBJ2-1,NA,TGTGCCGGTAGTTCAGGCAATGAGCAGTTCTTC,CAGSSGNEQFF
NA,TRBV5-4,TRBJ1-5,few,TGTGCCAGCAGCTACCAGGGTGACGGTCAGCCCCAGCATTTT,CASSYQGDGQPQHF
TRBD1,TRBV9,TRBJ2-3,NA,TGTGCCAGCAGCGTAGGGACAGGGGGCACAGATACGCAGTATTTT,CASSVGTGGTDTQYF
NA,TRBV18,TRBJ1-5,once,TGTGCCAGCTCACCAGGGGAGGGACAGCCCCAGCATTTT,CASSPGEGQPQHF
TRBD1,TRBV11-2,TRBJ2-1,NA,TGTGCCAGCAGCACGCGGGGACAGGGGAGTTCCTACAATGAGCAGTTCTTC,CASSTRGQGSSYNEQFF
NA,TRBV7-2,TRBJ1-2,NA,TGTGCCAGCAGCTCGGGGGGCGGCTACACCTTC,CASSSGGGYTF
NA,TRBV15,TRBJ1-5,NA,TGTGCCACCAGCAGTAGACTCACGAATCAGCCCCAGCATTTT,CATSSRLTNQPQHF
NA,TRBV21-1,TRBJ1-1,NA,TGTGCCAGCAGCAAAGGGTTTGTGAGGGCCCATAACACTGAAGCTTTCTTT,CASSKGFVRAHNTEAFF
TRBD2,TRBV3-1/TRBV3-2,TRBJ2-1,NA,TGTGCCAGCAGCCCATCCGGACTAGCGGGGCGGAATGAGCAGTTCTTC,CASSPSGLAGRNEQFF
NA,TRBV19,TRBJ1-2,NA,TGTGCCAGTAGTAGCGCCATGGGCTCTCTACCTGGCTACACCTTC,CASSSAMGSLPGYTF
TRBD1,TRBV25-1,TRBJ1-2,NA,TGTGCCAGCAGTGAAAGGACAGGGGGCAGGTATGGCTACACCTTC,CASSERTGGRYGYTF
TRBD2,TRBV3-1/TRBV3-2,TRBJ2-5,NA,TGTGCCAGCAGCCCCCTTCTACTAGCGGAGGAGACCCAGTACTTC,CASSPLLLAEETQYF
TRBD1,TRBV29-1,TRBJ1-4,NA,TGCAGCGGGGGGACAGGCAATGAAAAACTGTTTTTT,CSGGTGNEKLFF
NA,TRBV2,TRBJ1-4,NA,TGTGCCAGCAGTGGGGGGGTCACAACTAATGAAAAACTGTTTTTT,CASSGGVTTNEKLFF
NA,TRBV5-4,TRBJ1-1,NA,TGTGCCAGCAGCTTTAAGCCCCGGCAGGACACTGAAGCTTTCTTT,CASSFKPRQDTEAFF
NA,TRBV6-5,TRBJ2-7,NA,TGTGCCAGCAGAACTAGCTACGAGCAGTACTTC,CASRTSYEQYF
TRBD1,TRBV10-3,TRBJ2-3,NA,TGTGCCACGTGGGACAGTACCACTAGCACAGATACGCAGTATTTT,CATWDSTTSTDTQYF
NA,TRBV9,TRBJ1-1,NA,TGTGCCAGCAGCTCGACCCTATGGAGGGACGAACCAAATTGGAACACTGAAGCTTTCTTT,CASSSTLWRDEPNWNTEAFF
NA,TRBV11-2,TRBJ1-1,NA,TGTGCCAGCAGTCCCGATCGCAGGAACACTGAAGCTTTCTTT,CASSPDRRNTEAFF
NA,TRBV19,TRBJ2-3,few,TGTGCCAGTAGTATTGTGGAGAGAGATACGCAGTATTTT,CASSIVERDTQYF
TRBD1,TRBV20-1,TRBJ1-4,NA,TGCAGTGCTAGTCACACAGGGGCATTTTCTGGAAAACTGTTTTTT,CSASHTGAFSGKLFF
TRBD1,TRBV24-1,TRBJ1-2,NA,TGTGCCACCAGTGAAGGGGGCAGCTATGGCTACACCTTC,CATSEGGSYGYTF
NA,TRBV4-1,TRBJ2-3,few,TGCGCCAGCAGATGGACTAAAGGCACAGATACGCAGTATTTT,CASRWTKGTDTQYF
NA,TRBV9,TRBJ2-1,NA,TGTGCCAGCAGCGTAGATGGGGGCCAGTACTACAATGAGCAGTTCTTC,CASSVDGGQYYNEQFF
NA,TRBV5-1,TRBJ1-6,NA,TGCGCCAGCAGCTTGGAGCCCTCCCGGGGTGCACCCCTCCACTTT,CASSLEPSRGAPLHF
NA,TRBV19,TRBJ1-1,NA,TGTGCCAGTAGTTTCCCGGGGACAATGAACACTGAAGCTTTCTTT,CASSFPGTMNTEAFF
NA,TRBV5-6,TRBJ2-4,NA,TGTGCCAGCAGCATAGGACTAGCCAAAAACATTCAGTACTTC,CASSIGLAKNIQYF
TRBD1,TRBV6-5,TRBJ2-1,once,TGTGCCAGCAGCCTCAGGGGACAGAGGGATGAGCAGTTCTTC,CASSLRGQRDEQFF
TRBD1,TRBV6-4,TRBJ1-2,NA,TGTGCCAGCAGCCAGACAGGGGGATCGACTGGCTACACCTTC,CASSQTGGSTGYTF
NA,TRBV6-5,TRBJ1-2,NA,TGTGCCAGCAGGCAGCGCTATGGCTACACCTTC,CASRQRYGYTF
TRBD2,TRBV5-4,TRBJ2-3,few,TGTGCCAGCAGCACCCGACTAGCGGGGGGACCTAGCACAGATACGCAGTATTTT,CASSTRLAGGPSTDTQYF
NA,TRBV14,TRBJ2-1,NA,TGTGCCAGCAGCCAGACTAACAACAGGGTACAGCAGTTCTTC,CASSQTNNRVQQFF
NA,TRBV27,TRBJ1-3,once,TGTGCCAGCAGCCCAAACAATCGGGGCTCTGGAAACACCATATATTTT,CASSPNNRGSGNTIYF